A single sample is the source of the 18 T cell receptor beta chains below, sequenced in a study of T cells expressing NK-cell markers. TCRdb reprocessed the 5' RACE reads, with one entry per CDR3 protein and no DNA. The table for this sample gives roughly 350,000 distinct CDR3 sequences. Sequenced input: blood T cells: a sorted CD56 or NKG2C T cell subset, CD4+ or CD8+ T cells, or bulk PBMC T cells (not recorded which). The receptors here all came from a man aged 18-75 years in good health.

V is TRBV7-2 and J is TRBJ2-3; with no DNA, the TCRdb D assignment of TRBD1 cannot be verified. Germline assignment: CDR1 SGHTA and CDR2 FQGNSA. The CDR3 is 15 residues long. The CDR3 reads CASSLNRVRGATQYF. The full variable domain, rest sourced from reference TRBV7-2 and TRBJ2-3, is GAGVSQSPSNKVTEKGKDVELRCDPISGHTALYWYRQSLGQGLEFLIYFQGNSAPDKSGLPSDRFSAERTGGSVSTLTIQRTQQEDSAVYLCASSLNRVRGATQYFGPGTRLTVL.

This CDR3 reads CASSFREREIQYF. J is TRBJ2-4 and V is TRBV5-1; TCRdb's D call, TRBD2, is unchecked because there is no DNA. Germline loops: CDR1 SGHRS, CDR2 YFSETQ. The CDR3 is made up of 13 amino acids.

This chain connects TRBV2 to TRBJ2-1; TCRdb outputs TRBD1, but without DNA this stays unchecked. Germline CDR1 is SNHLY and CDR2 is FYNNEI. CDR3 length: 15 residues. CDR3 sequence: CASTLRDRVGNEQFF.

The chain has TRBV28 and TRBJ2-3; TCRdb names TRBD1, which stays unverified in the absence of DNA. This CDR3 has 16 amino acids. The germline V gene has CDR1 MDHEN and CDR2 SYDVKM. CDR3 region: CAACPARGGGTDTQYF.

V and J are TRBV2 and TRBJ1-6; the TCRdb D gene call, TRBD1, has no DNA to confirm it. This CDR3 comprises 15 residues. The V gene's germline CDR1 is SNHLY and CDR2 FYNNEI. The CDR3 region is CASRPGRSYNSPLHF.

The V call is TRBV11-2, the J call TRBJ1-2; with no DNA, the TCRdb D assignment of TRBD1 cannot be verified. Germline lookup yields CDR1 SGHAT and CDR2 FQNNGV. This CDR3 has 17 amino acids. This chain's CDR3 is CASSLQFGGASVYGYTF.

CDR3 amino acids: CASKGTRSDEQFF. The J gene is TRBJ2-1, the V gene TRBV2; TCRdb's D call of TRBD2 is untestable without DNA. The CDR3 contains 13 residues. Germline V gene data show CDR1 as SNHLY and CDR2 as FYNNEI.

The CDR3 loop is CASSLDQGKGSPLHF. The V call is TRBV7-8, the J call TRBJ1-6; TCRdb reports TRBD1, a call that lacks DNA to check it against. From germline, CDR1 is SGHVS and CDR2 FQNEAQ. This CDR3 comprises 15 residues.

The CDR3 sequence: CALIPDNGNTIYF. The chain has TRBV7-9 and TRBJ1-3. This CDR3 is built from 13 residues. Per germline, CDR1 SEHNR and CDR2 FQNEAQ (reference sequence).

The chain couples TRBV5-1 to TRBJ1-2; with no DNA, the TCRdb D assignment of TRBD1 cannot be verified. This CDR3 contains 14 residues. Germline CDR1 SGHRS, CDR2 YFSETQ. CDR3 in amino acids: CASSLGDRGHGYTF. Filled out from reference TRBV5-1 and TRBJ1-2, the complete variable domain reads KAGVTQTPRYLIKTRGQQVTLSCSPISGHRSVSWYQQTPGQGLQFLFEYFSETQRNKGNFPGRFSGRQFSNSRSEMNVSTLELGDSALYLCASSLGDRGHGYTFGSGTRLTVV.

The rearrangement joins TRBV7-9 to TRBJ1-3. There are 15 residues in the CDR3. Germline CDR1 is SEHNR and CDR2 is FQNEAQ (reference sequence). The CDR3 sequence: CASSQGPSSGNTIYF.

The chain has TRBV5-5 and TRBJ2-3. The CDR3 has 16 amino acids. Germline V CDR1 and CDR2: SGHKS, YYEKEE (reference sequence). CDR3 region: CASSLVGTASTDTQYF.

CDR3 residues: CASSGVGGPASTDTQYF. The chain is built from TRBV5-1 and TRBJ2-3; TCRdb designates TRBD1, a call that cannot be tested without DNA. Germline V lookup: CDR1 SGHRS, CDR2 YFSETQ. The CDR3 length is 17 residues.

The chain links TRBV2 to TRBJ1-5; lacking DNA, the TRBD1 call made by TCRdb goes unchecked. The CDR3 contains 16 residues. Germline-derived CDR1 and CDR2 are SNHLY and FYNNEI. The CDR3 spells CASSATGSKGNQPQHF.

The chain joins TRBV5-6 to TRBJ2-1; TCRdb's D gene call, TRBD2, goes unchecked for lack of DNA. The CDR3 length is 20 residues. From germline, CDR1 is SGHDT and CDR2 YYEEEE. The CDR3 here is CASSSPGLAGGSSSYNEQFF.

The chain uses TRBV18 and TRBJ2-5. The CDR3 covers 15 residues. The germline V gene has CDR1 KGHSH and CDR2 LQKENI. The CDR3 loop is CASSQTHTAPETQYF.

This chain links TRBV6-1 with TRBJ2-5; TCRdb's D gene call, TRBD2, goes unchecked for lack of DNA. CDR1 and CDR2 from the germline V gene are MNHNS and SASEGT. This CDR3 contains 13 residues. This CDR3 reads CASSEVRAETQYF.

The V gene is TRBV5-1, the J gene TRBJ2-5; TCRdb lists TRBD1, though no DNA is available to test this call. The CDR3 sequence is 16 residues long. Germline V lookup: CDR1 SGHRS, CDR2 YFSETQ. The CDR3 region is CASSLAGTLSQETQYF.